The source of this TCR beta chain is a study of PD-1 blockade in classical Hodgkin lymphoma. Study background: Patients received nivolumab 3 mg/kg intravenously every 2 weeks. Study-wide results and caveats: A reduction in baseline TCR diversity was reportedly seen in newly diagnosed patients relative to healthy donors. A significant rise in TCR diversity was seen by C4D1 for CD4+ cells but not for CD8+ cells. Before treatment, complete responders showed about the same diversity as newly diagnosed patients.

V shed 4 bases and J 6 bases; nucleotides not matched to a gene: 12. The length of the CDR3 is 16 residues. The V gene's germline CDR1 is MNHEY and CDR2 SMNVEV (reference sequence). As for this clone: Its antigen is not identified.

Described time point: cycle 4 day 1 (C4D1), after more than five weeks of nivolumab. Every single patient, without exception, relapsed after autologous stem cell transplantation, and brentuximab vedotin exposure varied. Using immunoSEQ multiplex PCR, the repertoire was profiled, and TCRdb retains in-frame clones only, with some absent. Of tens of thousands of clones detected, 90% appear once; the ten largest clones hold around 13%. The receptor was derived from a human donor with classical Hodgkin lymphoma. The sequences come from peripheral blood mononuclear cells (PBMCs), collected before the fourth cycle of nivolumab. This chain links TRBV27 with TRBJ2-1, with 7 bases aligning to TRBD1. In DNA, the CDR3 is TGTGCCAGCAGTTACCTCGGACAGGTCTTCGGCAATGAGCAGTTCTTC. Translating gives CASSYLGQVFGNEQFF.